A selection of T cell receptor beta chains follows, all from one sample in a study of blood T cell repertoires in COVID-19. Some clones are missing from TCRdb's copy, which holds only in-frame ones; the method was immunoSEQ multiplex PCR. The table shows about 440,000 clones, with about 90% occurring only once. Sequenced sample: PBMCs or T cells enriched from blood (not recorded which). The receptor set was obtained from a young woman with acute COVID-19. CDR3s include the opening cysteine and the closing phenylalanine or tryptophan. The D gene is left open where the match is weak. Clone size appears in some rows only: once, few, many, or a class for an expanded clone.

>TRBJ2-7|.|TRBV28|TRBD2
CASSRGDWRTYEQYF
TGTGCCAGCAGTCGGGGGGACTGGAGGACCTACGAGCAGTACTTC
>TRBJ1-2|.|TRBV3-1/TRBV3-2|.
CASSQEKGYYGYTF
TGTGCCAGCAGCCAAGAAAAGGGGTACTATGGCTACACCTTC
>TRBJ2-3|.|TRBV19|TRBD1
CASSIGYVGQVLDTDTQYF
TGTGCCAGTAGTATAGGATACGTGGGACAGGTACTGGACACAGATACGCAGTATTTT
>TRBJ1-2|.|TRBV27|TRBD1
CASSPDRGQSGYTF
TGTGCCAGCAGTCCTGACAGGGGGCAGAGCGGCTACACCTTC
>TRBJ2-1|.|TRBV30|.
CAWSRGRDNEQFF
TGTGCCTGGAGTCGCGGAAGAGACAATGAGCAGTTCTTC
>TRBJ2-1|once|TRBV15|TRBD1
CATSYDRGVGEQFF
TGTGCCACCAGCTACGACAGGGGAGTTGGGGAGCAGTTCTTC
>TRBJ1-3|.|TRBV5-4|.
CASSLATGSGNTIYF
TGTGCCAGCAGCTTGGCCACGGGGTCTGGAAACACCATATATTTT
>TRBJ2-1|.|TRBV11-3|TRBD1
CASSSLGTGNYNEQFF
TGTGCCAGCAGCTCCTTGGGGACAGGGAACTATAATGAGCAGTTCTTC
>TRBJ1-1|.|TRBV3-1/TRBV3-2|.
CASSPLEDTEAFF
TGTGCCAGCAGCCCGTTAGAGGACACTGAAGCTTTCTTT
>TRBJ2-2|.|TRBV30|.
CAWSLAEQNTGELFF
TGTGCCTGGAGTTTAGCGGAACAGAACACCGGGGAGCTGTTTTTT
>TRBJ1-2|once|TRBV6-6|TRBD1
CASSQGWTGRGYGYTF
TGTGCCAGCAGTCAGGGATGGACAGGGAGGGGGTATGGCTACACCTTC
>TRBJ1-6|.|TRBV2|.
CASSDRFVPLHF
TGTGCCAGCAGTGATCGGTTCGTGCCCCTCCACTTT
>TRBJ1-5|.|TRBV7-6|TRBD1
CASSQGTGNNQPQHF
TGTGCCAGCAGCCAAGGGACAGGGAACAATCAGCCCCAGCATTTT
>TRBJ2-3|.|TRBV3-1/TRBV3-2|.
CASLGVMGQYF
TGTGCCAGCCTAGGGGTGATGGGGCAGTATTTT
>TRBJ2-1|.|TRBV7-8|.
CASSLLASYNEQFF
TGTGCCAGCAGCTTGCTAGCGTCCTACAATGAGCAGTTCTTC
>TRBJ2-3|.|TRBV9|TRBD2
CASSAGSLAGERDTQYF
TGTGCCAGCAGCGCGGGTTCACTAGCGGGCGAGAGAGATACGCAGTATTTT
>TRBJ2-1|.|TRBV27|.
CASSRGLYNEQFF
TGTGCCAGCAGTCGGGGTCTCTACAATGAGCAGTTCTTC
>TRBJ2-5|.|TRBV9|.
CASSPGQETQYF
TGTGCCAGCAGCCCAGGACAAGAGACCCAGTACTTC
>TRBJ1-4|.|TRBV19|TRBD1
CASSPRTGVGEKLFF
TGTGCCAGTAGCCCCCGGACAGGGGTGGGGGAAAAACTGTTTTTT
>TRBJ1-4|.|TRBV28|.
CASGGSGSEKLFF
TGTGCCAGCGGTGGATCGGGGAGTGAAAAACTGTTTTTT
>TRBJ2-5|.|TRBV5-1|TRBD2
CASSLGWRTSGTQETQYF
TGCGCCAGCAGCTTGGGGTGGAGGACTAGCGGAACCCAAGAGACCCAGTACTTC
>TRBJ2-7|.|TRBV28|TRBD2
CASRPGTSSYEQYF
TGTGCCAGCAGACCCGGGACTAGCAGCTACGAGCAGTACTTC
>TRBJ2-7|few|TRBV7-7|.
CASSLETGHSYEQYF
TGTGCTAGCAGCTTAGAAACAGGACATTCCTACGAGCAGTACTTC
>TRBJ2-1|.|TRBV7-9|TRBD2
CASKTFTSGSSYNEQFF
TGTGCCAGCAAAACCTTTACTAGCGGGAGTTCCTACAATGAGCAGTTCTTC
>TRBJ1-6|.|TRBV7-9|.
CASSPRPLHF
TGTGCCAGCAGCCCCAGACCCCTCCACTTT
>TRBJ2-7|.|TRBV10-3|TRBD2
CAIQDGRYVSYEQYF
TGTGCCATCCAGGACGGGAGGTACGTCTCCTACGAGCAGTACTTC
>TRBJ2-7|.|TRBV4-1|.
CASSQGTVSYEQYF
TGCGCCAGCAGCCAAGGCACGGTCTCCTACGAGCAGTACTTC
>TRBJ1-4|.|TRBV25-1|TRBD1
CASSITTGNEKLFF
TGTGCCAGCAGTATAACGACAGGGAATGAAAAACTGTTTTTT
>TRBJ2-1|.|TRBV24-1|TRBD2
CATSDAGLADLSYNEQFF
TGTGCCACCAGTGATGCGGGACTAGCTGACCTCTCCTACAATGAGCAGTTCTTC
>TRBJ1-3|.|TRBV19|TRBD1
CASSISRGQGNTIYF
TGTGCCAGTAGTATATCCAGGGGGCAAGGAAACACCATATATTTT
>TRBJ2-1|.|TRBV23-1|TRBD2
CASSHSRTSGRDNEQFF
TGCGCCAGCAGTCATTCGAGGACTAGCGGGAGGGACAATGAGCAGTTCTTC
>TRBJ2-1|.|TRBV4-1|TRBD2
CASSQVPYGGGPNEQFF
TGCGCCAGCAGCCAAGTCCCCTACGGCGGGGGTCCGAATGAGCAGTTCTTC
>TRBJ2-1|.|TRBV28|TRBD1
CASSSPGQGVDEQFF
TGTGCCAGCAGCTCACCTGGACAGGGGGTCGATGAGCAGTTCTTC
>TRBJ1-2|few|TRBV7-8|TRBD1
CASSQGQGGYTF
TGTGCCAGCAGCCAGGGACAGGGAGGCTACACCTTC
>TRBJ1-2|.|TRBV28|TRBD1
CASSLGTGAGGYTF
TGTGCCAGCAGTTTGGGGACAGGGGCGGGCGGCTACACCTTC
>TRBJ2-7|.|TRBV5-5|TRBD2
CASSFSSGSSYEQYF
TGTGCCAGCAGCTTTTCTAGCGGGAGCTCCTACGAGCAGTACTTC
>TRBJ1-5|.|TRBV16|.
CASSQSPGGLHF
TGTGCCAGCAGCCAATCGCCCGGGGGGTTACATTTT
>TRBJ2-5|.|TRBV15|.
CATSRDTGDAFQETQYF
TGTGCCACCAGCAGAGATACGGGGGACGCTTTCCAAGAGACCCAGTACTTC
>TRBJ2-1|.|TRBV4-3|TRBD2
CASSQDEASGIYNEQFF
TGCGCCAGCAGCCAAGATGAGGCTAGCGGGATATACAATGAGCAGTTCTTC
>TRBJ2-2|.|TRBV5-4|TRBD2
CASSSRTSGIGTGELFF
TGTGCCAGCAGCTCGCGGACTAGCGGGATTGGTACCGGGGAGCTGTTTTTT
>TRBJ1-1|.|TRBV19|.
CASSILTQGSTEAFF
TGTGCCAGTAGTATACTGACCCAGGGGAGCACTGAAGCTTTCTTT
>TRBJ1-1|.|TRBV10-1|TRBD1
CASSGQGNTEAFF
TGCGCCAGCAGTGGACAGGGTAACACTGAAGCTTTCTTT
>TRBJ2-1|.|TRBV7-2|TRBD2
CASSPGTSGAYNEQFF
TGTGCCAGCAGCCCCGGGACTAGCGGGGCGTACAATGAGCAGTTCTTC
>TRBJ2-1|.|TRBV9|.
CASSGRGMSYNEQFF
TGTGCCAGCAGCGGCAGGGGAATGAGTTACAATGAGCAGTTCTTC
>TRBJ2-7|once|TRBV20-1|TRBD2
CSASSGGDYEQYF
TGCAGTGCTAGTTCGGGGGGAGACTACGAGCAGTACTTC
>TRBJ2-3|.|TRBV5-1|TRBD2
CASKPGLAGDTDTQYF
TGCGCCAGCAAGCCGGGACTAGCGGGAGACACAGATACGCAGTATTTT